This passage covers 2 T cell receptor beta chains from one sample sequenced in a study of cytomegalovirus exposure and HLA in healthy donors. PCR amplification relied on 60 Vbeta primers (plus 13 Jbeta primers). TCRdb keeps only in-frame clones here, not all; method: immunoSEQ multiplex PCR. In the table there are roughly 180,000 clones, 80% of which are singletons. Sequenced: PBMCs. The source of these receptors is a woman under 40 in good health and CMV-seronegative.

Comment on this clone: This probably arose from a read error, given a far larger clone one base away. This chain connects TRBV11-3 to TRBJ1-1; D is unresolved. The CDR3 consists of 13 residues. CDR1 is SGHNT and CDR2 is YENEEA in the germline V gene. Between the trimmed V and J ends, which lost 2 bases and 1 base, there was a span of 5 bases. CDR3 region: CASSLRGNTEAFF. The DNA for the CDR3 is TGTGCCAGCAGCTTAAGAGGGAACACTGAAGCTTTCTTT.

This sequence joins TRBV5-1 and TRBJ2-5; 11 bases are a match to TRBD2. Germline loops: CDR1 SGHRS, CDR2 YFSETQ. This CDR3 is built from 16 residues. V lost 4 bases, J lost 5 bases, and 10 bases stayed unmatched. The CDR3 coding sequence is TGCGCCAGCAGCCCTACGACTAGCGGGGCGAGGGAGACCCAGTACTTC. Amino acids: CASSPTTSGARETQYF.